The rows below give T cell receptor beta chains drawn from one sample of a study of cytomegalovirus exposure and HLA in healthy donors. The method was immunoSEQ multiplex PCR; TCRdb's version includes in-frame clones alone and lacks a portion of them. The sample lists 250,000 to 300,000 clones; around 90% were seen once. The sample taken for sequencing was PBMCs. The receptors here all came from a woman between 18 and 29 years old in good health and CMV-seronegative. Both conserved end residues are part of each CDR3. The D gene is left open where the match is weak. Part of the rows lack a size; the others show once, few, many or a class for expanded clones.

clone_size d_call j_call v_call cdr3_aa cdr3_nt
- - TRBJ1-1 TRBV5-6 CASSLTGDTEAFF TGTGCCAGCAGCCTTACAGGAGACACTGAAGCTTTCTTT
- - TRBJ2-1 TRBV9 CASSVGDRGRTYNEQFF TGTGCCAGCAGCGTAGGGGATAGGGGGAGAACCTACAATGAGCAGTTCTTC
- TRBD1 TRBJ1-2 TRBV27 CASSSRRTGLKEANYGYTF TGTGCCAGCAGCTCCCGCCGGACAGGATTAAAGGAAGCTAACTATGGCTACACCTTC
- - TRBJ2-7 TRBV27 CASRSARTGISYEQYF TGTGCCAGCAGGTCCGCCCGAACAGGGATCTCCTACGAGCAGTACTTC
once TRBD1 TRBJ1-5 TRBV27 CASSFRQGTQPQHF TGTGCCAGCAGTTTCAGACAGGGTACTCAGCCCCAGCATTTT
- - TRBJ2-1 TRBV5-5 CASSLAAGSSYNEQFF TGTGCCAGCAGCTTGGCGGCGGGGAGCTCCTACAATGAGCAGTTCTTC
- - TRBJ2-7 TRBV7-6 CASSLALSSYEQYF TGTGCCAGCAGCTTAGCGCTTAGCTCCTACGAGCAGTACTTC
- TRBD1 TRBJ1-3 TRBV7-9 CASRPRTGTAVLSGNTIYF TGTGCCAGCAGGCCCCGAACCGGGACAGCGGTACTCTCTGGAAACACCATATATTTT
- - TRBJ2-7 TRBV6-5 CASSYGQSWGADEQYF TGTGCCAGCAGTTACGGACAGTCCTGGGGAGCCGACGAGCAGTACTTC
- TRBD1 TRBJ2-7 TRBV29-1 CSFRTGETYEQYF TGCAGCTTCCGGACAGGGGAGACCTACGAGCAGTACTTC
- TRBD1 TRBJ1-1 TRBV5-1 CASSLSGTGEAFF TGCGCCAGCAGCTTGTCCGGGACAGGCGAAGCTTTCTTT
- - TRBJ2-1 TRBV10-1 CASSSGDIPYNEQFF TGCGCCAGCAGCTCAGGGGACATACCCTACAATGAGCAGTTCTTC
- TRBD1 TRBJ1-4 TRBV11-2 CASSTAGTGGLRTNEKLFF TGTGCCAGCAGCACCGCCGGGACAGGGGGCTTGAGAACTAATGAAAAACTGTTTTTT
- - TRBJ2-2 TRBV28 CASGNSGNTGELFF TGTGCCAGCGGGAATAGCGGAAACACCGGGGAGCTGTTTTTT
- TRBD2 TRBJ2-5 TRBV27 CASSLGLAGPRETQYF TGTGCCAGCAGCCTCGGACTAGCGGGGCCCAGGGAGACCCAGTACTTC
- TRBD2 TRBJ2-5 TRBV7-2 CASSLVGTSRYQETQYF TGTGCCAGCAGCTTAGTGGGGACTAGCCGTTACCAAGAGACCCAGTACTTC
- - TRBJ1-1 TRBV6-1 CASQGFYRTEAFF TGTGCCAGCCAGGGGTTTTATAGGACTGAAGCTTTCTTT
once - TRBJ1-1 TRBV19 CASRLMNTEAFF TGTGCCAGCAGGCTGATGAACACTGAAGCTTTCTTT
- - TRBJ1-6 TRBV4-1 CASSQEVGMGRDLNSPLHF TGCGCCAGCAGCCAAGAAGTCGGGATGGGCCGAGACCTTAATTCACCCCTCCACTTT
- TRBD1 TRBJ2-5 TRBV6-6 CASSRQGARETQYF TGTGCCAGCAGCCGACAGGGGGCCCGGGAGACCCAGTACTTC
once - TRBJ2-5 TRBV2 CASSEARGFQETQYF TGTGCCAGCAGTGAAGCGCGGGGTTTCCAAGAGACCCAGTACTTC
- TRBD2 TRBJ2-2 TRBV13 CASSPSGTSGGVNTGELFF TGTGCCAGCAGCCCCTCCGGGACTAGCGGGGGTGTGAACACCGGGGAGCTGTTTTTT
- TRBD1 TRBJ1-1 TRBV5-1 CASSLVGGSLNTEAFF TGCGCCAGCAGCTTGGTAGGGGGCAGCTTGAACACTGAAGCTTTCTTT
- - TRBJ2-1 TRBV7-2 CASSLDGVTYNEQFF TGTGCCAGCAGCTTAGACGGGGTTACCTACAATGAGCAGTTCTTC
- - TRBJ1-1 TRBV6-5 CASSYAGWNTEAFF TGTGCCAGCAGTTACGCGGGCTGGAACACTGAAGCTTTCTTT
- - TRBJ1-1 TRBV29-1 CSVYTGNTEAFF TGCAGCGTTTATACGGGGAACACTGAAGCTTTCTTT
- - TRBJ1-2 TRBV5-1 CASSLGGARVVVYGYTF TGCGCCAGCAGCTTAGGAGGGGCGCGAGTGGTCGTCTATGGCTACACCTTC
- - TRBJ1-1 TRBV27 CASSLNPGGTEAFF TGTGCCAGCAGTTTAAATCCGGGAGGCACTGAAGCTTTCTTT
- - TRBJ2-7 TRBV5-8 CASSLGGPLSSYEQYF TGTGCCAGCAGCTTGGGGGGGCCGCTGAGCTCCTACGAGCAGTACTTC
- TRBD1 TRBJ1-2 TRBV6-1 CASEDTGGSLGGYTF TGTGCCAGCGAGGACACAGGGGGCAGCCTTGGTGGCTACACCTTC
- TRBD1 TRBJ2-1 TRBV5-4 CASSLGGTGGYNEQFF TGTGCCAGCAGCTTGGGGGGGACAGGGGGCTACAATGAGCAGTTCTTC
few - TRBJ2-7 TRBV19 CASSISHTPSRRGQYYEQYF TGTGCCAGTAGTATCTCCCATACCCCGTCCAGGAGGGGACAGTACTACGAGCAGTACTTC
- TRBD1 TRBJ2-3 TRBV7-3 CASSLGQGTDTQYF TGTGCCAGCAGCTTAGGACAGGGCACAGATACGCAGTATTTT
- TRBD2 TRBJ2-1 TRBV7-3 CASSLSPAGGGNEQFF TGTGCCAGCAGCTTATCCCCAGCGGGGGGGGGTAATGAGCAGTTCTTC
- - TRBJ1-5 TRBV19 CASSGQHNQPQHF TGTGCCAGTAGTGGACAGCACAATCAGCCCCAGCATTTT
- - TRBJ2-7 TRBV6-5 CASRSSQGNEQYF TGTGCCAGCAGGAGCTCACAGGGAAACGAGCAGTACTTC
- - TRBJ2-6 TRBV7-6 CASSRLPSGANVLTF TGTGCCAGCAGCCGACTGCCCTCTGGGGCCAACGTCCTGACTTTC
- - TRBJ2-7 TRBV7-8 CASSLVVGGYYEQYF TGTGCCAGCAGCTTAGTGGTGGGGGGTTACTACGAGCAGTACTTC
- TRBD1 TRBJ1-2 TRBV10-3 CAISTDRFNGYTF TGTGCCATCAGTACGGACAGGTTCAATGGCTACACCTTC
- - TRBJ2-3 TRBV10-1 CASSEVGAVVDTQYF TGCGCCAGCAGTGAGGTAGGGGCCGTGGTAGATACGCAGTATTTT
once TRBD2 TRBJ2-2 TRBV14 CASSQAGGQTGELFF TGTGCCAGCAGCCAAGCGGGGGGGCAGACCGGGGAGCTGTTTTTT
- - TRBJ2-1 TRBV5-1 CASSLSRGEYNEQFF TGCGCCAGCAGCTTGTCCAGGGGCGAATACAATGAGCAGTTCTTC
- TRBD1 TRBJ1-1 TRBV7-9 CASSLFDRAPVWGTEAFF TGTGCCAGCAGCTTATTCGACAGGGCACCGGTTTGGGGCACTGAAGCTTTCTTT
once TRBD2 TRBJ2-3 TRBV6-1 CASSEIAGGKSDTQYF TGTGCCAGCAGTGAAATAGCGGGGGGGAAGTCAGATACGCAGTATTTT
once TRBD1 TRBJ2-7 TRBV6-5 CASSYMTGGSEQYF TGTGCCAGCAGTTACATGACAGGGGGGAGCGAGCAGTACTTC
- - TRBJ2-5 TRBV5-6 CASSLDGQTVQETQYF TGTGCCAGCAGCTTGGATGGACAGACAGTCCAAGAGACCCAGTACTTC
- - TRBJ1-5 TRBV6-1 CASSVRGIGNQPQHF TGTGCCAGCAGTGTGCGAGGGATAGGCAATCAGCCCCAGCATTTT
- TRBD1 TRBJ1-2 TRBV28 CASSFGDREDGYTF TGTGCCAGCAGTTTCGGGGACAGGGAGGATGGCTACACCTTC
- TRBD1 TRBJ1-6 TRBV27 CASSPGQATRLHF TGTGCCAGCAGTCCGGGACAGGCTACACGACTCCACTTT
- TRBD2 TRBJ2-7 TRBV5-4 CASSLVSGGATEQYF TGTGCCAGCAGCTTGGTTAGCGGGGGGGCCACCGAGCAGTACTTC
- - TRBJ2-7 TRBV4-3 CASSQEGQGLSYEQYF TGCGCCAGCAGCCAAGAGGGGCAGGGCCTTTCCTACGAGCAGTACTTC
- - TRBJ2-1 TRBV5-1 CASSLEAGNYNEQFF TGCGCCAGCAGCTTGGAGGCAGGGAATTACAATGAGCAGTTCTTC
- - TRBJ1-3 TRBV6-1 CASSQKFTDTIYF TGTGCCAGCAGCCAAAAGTTTACGGACACCATATATTTT